The 27 T cell receptor beta chains given below trace back to one sample, sequenced in a study of CD8 T cells in Susac syndrome (dated by TCRdb to between 2018 and 2021). Library prep was done by the immunoSEQ multiplex PCR assay. RNA was extracted with the RNeasy kit and about 0.5 to 1 ug was reverse transcribed using random hexamers. In TCRdb, the public reads were trimmed at Q25 with fastp and aligned with MiXCR, with productive beta chains retained. Identical CDR3 protein sequences are pooled into one entry, listed with their most common genes and DNA. The sample profile shows hundreds of thousands of distinct CDR3 sequences; more than 85% of them were found once. The leading ten clones occupy approximately 0.082% of the sample. Sequencing was performed on CD4+ T cells from PBMCs. These receptors came from a human donor with multiple sclerosis.

This chain links TRBV20-1 with TRBJ2-5; possible D gene TRBD1, 5 bases. Deletions cut 2 bases from V and 2 bases from J, with 12 bases between. Germline CDR1 reads DFQATT; CDR2 reads SNEGSKA (reference sequence). The CDR3 runs 14 residues. The CDR3 protein is CSARFPTAQETQYF. The CDR3 DNA reads as TGCAGTGCTAGATTTCCGACAGCTCAAGAGACCCAGTACTTC.

This chain connects TRBV29-1 to TRBJ1-1; 10 bases are shared with TRBD1. The germline gives CDR1 SQVTM, CDR2 ANQGSEA. The CDR3 consists of 13 residues. Losses at the gene ends were 5 bases for V and 1 base for J; bases not matched to a gene: 1. The CDR3 nucleotides read TGCAGCGTTAGGACAGGGGGGAACACTGAAGCTTTCTTT. This codes for CSVRTGGNTEAFF.

CDR3 protein: CATTRGERVNTEAFF. DNA of the CDR3: TGTGCCACTACGAGGGGTGAGAGGGTGAACACTGAAGCTTTCTTT. This chain links TRBV3-1 with TRBJ1-1; D might be TRBD1 (5 bases). The germline V and J ends were trimmed by 10 bases and 0 bases, with 18 bases remaining between them. Per germline, CDR1 LGHDT and CDR2 YNNKEL (reference sequence). This CDR3 is built from 15 residues.

The chain is built from TRBV5-4 and TRBJ2-7, with 9 bases that match TRBD1. Looked up from germline, CDR1 is SGHNT and CDR2 is YYREEE (reference sequence). This CDR3 has 14 amino acids. Trimming at V came to 4 bases and at J to 6 bases, leaving 8 bases not matched to a gene. This CDR3 reads CASSVDGGQGEQYF. The CDR3, as DNA: TGTGCCAGCAGCGTCGACGGGGGACAGGGCGAGCAGTACTTC.

This chain links TRBV5-1 with TRBJ1-2, with D tentatively TRBD1 (5 bases). The germline V and J ends were trimmed by 4 bases and 3 bases, with 13 bases remaining between them. Per germline, CDR1 SGHRS and CDR2 YFSETQ. The CDR3 is 14 residues long. CDR3 sequence (DNA): TGCGCCAGCAGCCCGGGACCCGGGGACTATGGCTACACCTTC. This translates into CASSPGPGDYGYTF.

This sequence joins TRBV5-8 and TRBJ2-7; D is unresolved. Germline-derived CDR1 and CDR2 are SGHTS and YDEGEE. V lost 1 base to trimming and J lost 3 bases, with 5 bases between them. The CDR3 has 12 residues. The CDR3 nucleotides read TGTGCCAGCAGCTTGCAATACTACGAGCAGTACGTC. Translated, it gives CASSLQYYEQYV.

The rearrangement links TRBV3-1 to TRBJ2-5, with TRBD2 matching over 10 bases. The CDR3 loop spans 14 amino acids. The germline V gene has CDR1 LGHDT and CDR2 YNNKEL (reference sequence). With 4 bases clipped from V and 4 bases from J, the junction kept 3 bases outside the gene matches. CDR3 in amino acids: CASSRLAGAETQYF. The CDR3, as DNA: TGTGCCAGCAGCCGGCTAGCGGGGGCAGAGACCCAGTACTTC.

The J gene is TRBJ1-1, the V gene TRBV7-3; D is unresolved. Germline V CDR1 and CDR2: SGHTA, FQGTGA. The V end was cut by 8 bases, the J end by 1 base, with 11 bases between. This CDR3 is built from 13 residues. CDR3 sequence (DNA): TGTGCCAGCGGGGAACAGCCGAACACTGAAGCTTTCTTT. Translating it yields CASGEQPNTEAFF.

The table lists this clonotype with a count of one. This sequence joins TRBV3-1 and TRBJ1-1; TRBD1 might be the D (6 bases). This CDR3 region has 14 residues. CDR1 and CDR2 from the germline V gene are LGHDT and YNNKEL (reference sequence). Trimming shortened V by 3 bases and J by 0 bases, and 8 bases separated the two germline ends. The CDR3 DNA sequence: TGTGCCAGCAGCCAGGGGGGCCTGAACACTGAAGCTTTCTTT. Protein product: CASSQGGLNTEAFF.

The V gene is TRBV30, the J gene TRBJ1-5, with D uncertain. The CDR3 spans 14 residues. CDR1 and CDR2 from the germline V gene are GTSNPN and SVGIG (reference sequence). Trimming cost V 1 base and J 2 bases, with 9 bases left between them. The CDR3 here is CAWSGGFGNQPQHF. CDR3 sequence (DNA): TGTGCCTGGAGTGGGGGTTTCGGCAATCAGCCCCAGCATTTT. The whole variable domain, remainder taken from reference TRBV30 and TRBJ1-5, is SQTIHQWPATLVQPVGSPLSLECTVEGTSNPNLYWYRQAAGRGLQLLFYSVGIGQISSEVPQNLSASRPQDRQFILSSKKLLLSDSGFYLCAWSGGFGNQPQHFGDGTRLSIL.

The chain is built from TRBV29-1 and TRBJ1-2, with 7 bases matching TRBD1. This CDR3 comprises 13 residues. The V and J ends lost 8 bases and 7 bases, in that order; junction bases with no gene match: 13. Germline V lookup: CDR1 SQVTM, CDR2 ANQGSEA. CDR3 loop: CSFYGTVFGGYTF. CDR3 in DNA: TGCAGCTTTTACGGGACAGTCTTTGGTGGCTACACCTTC. Filled out from reference TRBV29-1 and TRBJ1-2, the complete variable domain reads SAVISQKPSRDICQRGTSLTIQCQVDSQVTMMFWYRQQPGQSLTLIATANQGSEATYESGFVIDKFPISRPNLTFSTLTVSNMSPEDSSIYLCSFYGTVFGGYTFGSGTRLTVV.

The chain carries TRBV29-1 and TRBJ2-3; 7 bases map to TRBD2. The CDR3 consists of 13 residues. Germline V CDR1 and CDR2: SQVTM, ANQGSEA. V shed 3 bases and J 4 bases; nucleotides not matched to a gene: 4. The CDR3 sequence is CSVDFTSADTQYF. The CDR3 DNA sequence: TGCAGCGTTGATTTTACTAGCGCAGATACGCAGTATTTT.

The V and J genes are TRBV6-1 and TRBJ2-3; 8 positions match TRBD2. Losses at the gene ends were 8 bases for V and 3 bases for J; bases not matched to a gene: 10. The CDR3 length is 15 residues. Germline V gene sequence: CDR1 MNHNS, CDR2 SASEGT. CDR3 DNA: TGTGCCAGCGACCTCCCAGCGGGGGCAACAGATACGCAGTATTTT. Translation: CASDLPAGATDTQYF.

The genes are TRBV10-3 and TRBJ2-5; perhaps TRBD2 as D (6 bases). Germline CDR1 reads ENHRY; CDR2 reads SYGVKD. The ends were cut back, 6 bases at V and 11 bases at J, with 16 bases in the middle. There are 12 residues in the CDR3. CDR3 nucleotide sequence: TGTGCCATCAGGAACCGGGACTCGGAACAGTACTTC. The encoded protein is CAIRNRDSEQYF.

The V call is TRBV29-1, the J call TRBJ1-2; D is unclear. This CDR3 is built from 12 residues. Trimming left V 6 bases short and J 0 bases short, with 8 bases between. Germline V gives CDR1 SQVTM, CDR2 ANQGSEA. As DNA, the CDR3 is TGCAGCGTAGACGGGCCTAACTATGGCTACACCTTC. Translation gives CSVDGPNYGYTF.

The chain recombines TRBV19 with TRBJ2-6; TRBD2 agrees at 7 bases. The CDR3 sequence is 16 residues long. CDR1 is LNHDA and CDR2 is SQIVND in the germline V gene (reference sequence). The V gene end was trimmed by 4 bases and the J gene end by 0 bases; junction bases not matched to a gene: 3. CDR3: CASSKTGGSGANVLTF. CDR3 sequence (DNA): TGTGCCAGTAGTAAGACGGGGGGCTCTGGGGCCAACGTCCTGACTTTC.

The rearrangement links TRBV20-1 to TRBJ2-7, with a tentative D call TRBD1 (5 bases). The ends were cut back, 3 bases at V and 2 bases at J, with 14 bases in the middle. The CDR3 runs 14 residues. Germline V lookup: CDR1 DFQATT, CDR2 SNEGSKA (reference sequence). CDR3 residues: CSASGTDRAYEQYF. Here the CDR3 DNA reads TGCAGTGCTAGCGGCACCGACAGAGCCTACGAGCAGTACTTC.

This clonotype occurred a few times. The chain is built from TRBV18 and TRBJ2-3, with 9 bases lining up with TRBD2. The germline V gene has CDR1 KGHSH and CDR2 LQKENI. The V segment lost 6 bases and the J segment 3 bases; nucleotides outside the gene matches: 4. The CDR3 is 14 residues long. The CDR3 DNA reads as TGTGCCAGCTCCCCGAGCGGGGGGACAGATACGCAGTATTTT. As protein: CASSPSGGTDTQYF.

V usage is TRBV20-1 and J usage is TRBJ2-3; weak D call: TRBD2 (6 bases). Trimming stripped 2 bases from V and 6 bases from J, with 21 bases between. The CDR3 consists of 16 residues. Germline loops: CDR1 DFQATT, CDR2 SNEGSKA (reference sequence). CDR3 loop: CSARRPTSGVWDTQYF. The CDR3, as DNA: TGCAGTGCTAGACGGCCGACTAGTGGTGTTTGGGATACGCAGTATTTT.

The gene calls are TRBV6-5 and TRBJ1-5, with 7 positions matching TRBD1. Germline CDR1 is MNHEY and CDR2 is SVGAGI. V was clipped by 2 bases and J by 3 bases; unmatched bases: 10. CDR3 length equals 17 residues. The DNA of the CDR3 is TGTGCCAGCAGTTACCGTTGGGACAGCACAGACAATCAGCCCCAGCATTTT. It specifies CASSYRWDSTDNQPQHF.

J is TRBJ1-2 and V is TRBV30; tentatively, D is TRBD1 (5 bases). In germline, CDR1 is GTSNPN, CDR2 SVGIG (reference sequence). Between the trimmed V and J ends, which lost 2 bases and 8 bases, there was a span of 18 bases. The CDR3 is 14 amino acids. The CDR3 protein is CAWSLRSRGDGYTF. The CDR3 DNA reads TGTGCCTGGAGTCTTAGATCGCGGGGGGACGGCTACACCTTC.

The rearrangement joins TRBV18 to TRBJ2-1; 7 bases are a match to TRBD1. V shed 6 bases, J shed 2 bases, and the junction held 7 bases outside the gene matches. Germline V CDR1 and CDR2: KGHSH, LQKENI. The length of the CDR3 is 15 residues. The CDR3 sequence is CASSPQGDAYNEQFF. The CDR3 DNA reads TGTGCCAGCTCTCCTCAGGGGGACGCCTACAATGAGCAGTTCTTC.

The chain joins TRBV20-1 to TRBJ2-5; D remains ambiguous. Trimming left V 0 bases short and J 5 bases short, with 7 bases between. The CDR3 is 12 amino acids. Germline CDR1 reads DFQATT; CDR2 reads SNEGSKA (reference sequence). CDR3 amino acids: CSARDRSETQYF. The CDR3 nucleotides are TGCAGTGCTAGAGATCGTTCGGAGACCCAGTACTTC.

The CDR3 DNA is TGCAGCGTTAGCGTCGGGGGGCGAGGAGATACGCAGTATTTT. Encoded protein: CSVSVGGRGDTQYF. The gene calls are TRBV29-1 and TRBJ2-3; tentative D call: TRBD2 (7 bases). Trimming removed 5 bases from V and 5 bases from J, with 17 bases in between. The CDR3 runs to 14 residues. Germline loops: CDR1 SQVTM, CDR2 ANQGSEA.

The chain has TRBV5-4 and TRBJ2-1; D unresolved. CDR3 size: 12 residues. V was shortened by 4 bases and J by 7 bases, with 9 bases between the two germline ends. Germline CDR1 and CDR2: SGHNT and YYREEE (reference sequence). The CDR3 sequence is CASSEIENEQFF. The CDR3 nucleotides are TGTGCCAGCAGCGAGATAGAGAATGAGCAGTTCTTC.

The chain has TRBV30 and TRBJ1-5; D remains unclear. V was trimmed by 3 bases and J by 2 bases, leaving 8 bases between them. This CDR3 comprises 13 residues. The germline CDR1 and CDR2 sequences are GTSNPN and SVGIG (reference sequence). CDR3 bases: TGTGCCTGGAGGGCAACGGGCAATCAGCCCCAGCATTTT. This codes for CAWRATGNQPQHF.

This clonotype was detected once. This rearrangement joins TRBV18 to TRBJ2-1; no clear D. The CDR3 is made up of 13 amino acids. V was pared by 7 bases and J by 5 bases, with 12 bases between. CDR1 KGHSH and CDR2 LQKENI come from the germline V gene. This chain's CDR3 is CASFTPLDNEQFF. CDR3 coding DNA: TGTGCCAGCTTTACCCCTCTCGACAATGAGCAGTTCTTC.